This T cell receptor beta chain was observed in a study of cytomegalovirus exposure and HLA in healthy donors. PCR used 60 Vbeta primers and 13 Jbeta primers. The method was immunoSEQ multiplex PCR; TCRdb's version includes in-frame clones alone and lacks a portion of them. The table lists 130,000 or so clones, about four fifths of them singletons. Notes on this clone: The antigen is not known. The junction departs from the called germline gene at one end, perhaps through a read error.

Study results and caveats: Later analysis suggested links between common viral pathogens and several top significant clusters. For most TCR sequences rarity was the rule, although some public TCRs occurred in many donors. An analysis done earlier found most TCR beta V segments productive about 90% or about 30% of the time. As a later analysis revealed, the rate of TCR association differed by HLA locus, with DRB1 most and HLA-C fewest.

This CDR3 contains 13 residues. Germline CDR1 reads GTSNPN; CDR2 reads SVGIG (reference sequence). The source of this sequence is a male donor in good health and CMV-seronegative. Material for sequencing was PBMCs. The chain carries TRBV30 and TRBJ2-4; TRBD1 matches at 8 bases. CDR3 loop: CAWSAKQGVPFHF. The DNA for the CDR3 is TGTGCCTGGAGTGCGAAACAGGGGGTCCCCTTCCACTTC.